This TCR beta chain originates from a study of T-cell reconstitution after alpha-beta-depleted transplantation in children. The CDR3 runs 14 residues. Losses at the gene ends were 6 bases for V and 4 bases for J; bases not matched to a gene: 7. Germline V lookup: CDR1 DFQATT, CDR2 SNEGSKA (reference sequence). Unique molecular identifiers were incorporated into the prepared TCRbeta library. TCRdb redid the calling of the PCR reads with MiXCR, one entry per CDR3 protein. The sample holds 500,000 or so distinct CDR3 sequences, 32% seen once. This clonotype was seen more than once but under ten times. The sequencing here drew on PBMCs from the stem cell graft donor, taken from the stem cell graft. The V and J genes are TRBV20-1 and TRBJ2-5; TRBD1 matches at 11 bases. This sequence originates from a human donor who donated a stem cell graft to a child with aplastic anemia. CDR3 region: CSARTGGGRETQYF. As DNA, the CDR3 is TGCAGTGCCAGGACAGGGGGCGGACGAGAGACCCAGTACTTC.